This T cell receptor beta chain is from a study of T cell repertoires in cytomegalovirus infection. Study-wide results and limits: There were HLA-C-restricted CMV-specific TCR beta clonotypes dominating the ex vivo response.

TCRdb reanalysed the reads using MiXCR and keeps one entry per CDR3 protein. Seen here are about 250,000 distinct CDR3 sequences, approximately 15% observed once, and the top ten hold around half. There are 15 residues in the CDR3. V shed 4 bases and J shed 6 bases, with 16 bases lying between them. Germline values: CDR1 SGHKS, CDR2 YYEKEE (reference sequence). Of note for this clonotype: The antigen is undetermined.

This receptor was taken from a human donor in good health (CMV status not recorded). Some clones in this sample may be carry-over from other donors' samples. V gene TRBV5-5 combines with J gene TRBJ2-2; a weak D match, TRBD2 (6 bases). Sequences were obtained from CD8+ T cells from PBMCs. CDR3 bases: TGTGCCAGCAGCCCCTCGGGACTTACCTCCGGGGAGCTGTTTTTT. It translates to CASSPSGLTSGELFF.